These T cell receptor beta chains were read from a single sample in a study of blood T cell repertoires in COVID-19. This table comes from immunoSEQ multiplex PCR, and its TCRdb copy is limited to in-frame clones, with some not included. The sample includes 100,000 or so clones, 75% to 85% of them seen just once. Sequenced: peripheral blood. The source is a human donor in a cohort sampled during active COVID-19. Each CDR3 is given with its conserved first and last residue. Each record gives: V gene, clone size, D gene, J gene, CDR3 DNA, CDR3 protein. A D gene is named only where the DNA matches it firmly. Not all rows give a size; the values are once, few, many and, for expanded clones, a class.

v_gene: TRBV6-4
abundance: .
d_gene: .
j_gene: TRBJ2-7
CDR3nt: TGTGCCAGCAGCAAGGACAGTTCCTACGAGCAGTACTTC
CDR3aa: CASSKDSSYEQYF

v_gene: TRBV30
abundance: .
d_gene: .
j_gene: TRBJ1-2
CDR3nt: TGTGCCTGGGCTGGTGCGGGGCAACCGGGTGGCTACACCTTC
CDR3aa: CAWAGAGQPGGYTF

v_gene: TRBV7-2
abundance: .
d_gene: TRBD2
j_gene: TRBJ2-3
CDR3nt: TGTGCCAGCAGCTTAGGGGGACTAGCGGGAGGACCAGATACGCAGTATTTT
CDR3aa: CASSLGGLAGGPDTQYF

v_gene: TRBV4-1
abundance: .
d_gene: .
j_gene: TRBJ2-7
CDR3nt: TGCGCCAGCAGCCAAGTCCCGAGCGGAGTAGGGTCCTACGAGCAGTACTTC
CDR3aa: CASSQVPSGVGSYEQYF

v_gene: TRBV15
abundance: .
d_gene: TRBD1
j_gene: TRBJ2-7
CDR3nt: TGTGCCACCAGCAGTAGACAGGGTCTACGCGAGCAGTACTTC
CDR3aa: CATSSRQGLREQYF

v_gene: TRBV30
abundance: once
d_gene: .
j_gene: TRBJ1-4
CDR3nt: TGTGCCTGGAGTGTAAAGGGGGTGAGGGGGACTAATGAAAAACTGTTTTTT
CDR3aa: CAWSVKGVRGTNEKLFF

v_gene: TRBV9
abundance: .
d_gene: .
j_gene: TRBJ1-2
CDR3nt: TGTGCCAGCAGCGTAGAAGGGGTGAGGACCTTC
CDR3aa: CASSVEGVRTF

v_gene: TRBV18
abundance: few
d_gene: .
j_gene: TRBJ1-1
CDR3nt: TGTGCCAGCTCACCAGTAGTCAACACTGAAGCTTTCTTT
CDR3aa: CASSPVVNTEAFF

v_gene: TRBV25-1
abundance: .
d_gene: .
j_gene: TRBJ2-1
CDR3nt: TGTGCCAGCAGTGAATATAGGTCCGGGGTTGTCAATGAGCAGTTCTTC
CDR3aa: CASSEYRSGVVNEQFF

v_gene: TRBV5-5
abundance: .
d_gene: .
j_gene: TRBJ2-5
CDR3nt: TGTGCCAGCAGCTTGGGACAGGACCAAGAGACCCAGTACTTC
CDR3aa: CASSLGQDQETQYF

v_gene: TRBV29-1
abundance: .
d_gene: .
j_gene: TRBJ1-3
CDR3nt: TGCAGCGTCGCCTCGGGTACTAAAGACACCATATATTTT
CDR3aa: CSVASGTKDTIYF

v_gene: TRBV7-8
abundance: .
d_gene: TRBD2
j_gene: TRBJ2-3
CDR3nt: TGTGCCAGCAGCTCACCGGGAGGTGCAGATACGCAGTATTTT
CDR3aa: CASSSPGGADTQYF

v_gene: TRBV2
abundance: .
d_gene: TRBD1
j_gene: TRBJ1-2
CDR3nt: TGTGCCAGCAGTCAAACGACAGGGGGCTTGGGCTACACCTTC
CDR3aa: CASSQTTGGLGYTF

v_gene: TRBV19
abundance: .
d_gene: .
j_gene: TRBJ1-6
CDR3nt: TGTGCCAGTAGTTATCGGCAGGGTCAAAATTCACCCCTCCACTTT
CDR3aa: CASSYRQGQNSPLHF

v_gene: TRBV7-3
abundance: .
d_gene: TRBD1
j_gene: TRBJ1-5
CDR3nt: TGTGCCAGCAGTTCCGGACAGGGTCAGCCCCAGCATTTT
CDR3aa: CASSSGQGQPQHF

v_gene: TRBV28
abundance: once
d_gene: .
j_gene: TRBJ2-1
CDR3nt: TGTGCCAGCAGAATCACCTCGGGGGGCCTTAGCAATGAGCAGTTCTTC
CDR3aa: CASRITSGGLSNEQFF

v_gene: TRBV28
abundance: .
d_gene: TRBD1
j_gene: TRBJ2-7
CDR3nt: TGTGCCAGCAGACCCCAGACAGGGGGGATACTTTCGGAGCAGTACTTC
CDR3aa: CASRPQTGGILSEQYF

v_gene: TRBV30
abundance: .
d_gene: TRBD1
j_gene: TRBJ1-4
CDR3nt: TGTGCCTGGACCGGGACAGGGCGGTATGAAAAACTGTTTTTT
CDR3aa: CAWTGTGRYEKLFF

v_gene: TRBV30
abundance: .
d_gene: .
j_gene: TRBJ1-2
CDR3nt: TGTGCCTGGAGTGTGGCGGGGCGCATTCATGGCTACACCTTC
CDR3aa: CAWSVAGRIHGYTF

v_gene: TRBV28
abundance: .
d_gene: TRBD1
j_gene: TRBJ2-7
CDR3nt: TGTGCCAGCAGTTTGGGGACAGATGGCGTCGAGCAGTACTTC
CDR3aa: CASSLGTDGVEQYF

v_gene: TRBV25-1
abundance: .
d_gene: .
j_gene: TRBJ1-6
CDR3nt: TGTGCCAGCAGTGAATTACGGTCCTATAATTCACCCCTCCACTTT
CDR3aa: CASSELRSYNSPLHF

v_gene: TRBV19
abundance: .
d_gene: .
j_gene: TRBJ2-7
CDR3nt: TGTGCCAGTAGTATTTTATCGGGGGGCGTGCAGTCGGGGGAGCAGTACTTC
CDR3aa: CASSILSGGVQSGEQYF

v_gene: TRBV19
abundance: .
d_gene: TRBD1
j_gene: TRBJ1-1
CDR3nt: TGTGCCAGTAGTATCTATGGTAGGGGGCTGGTGGACACTGAAGCTTTCTTT
CDR3aa: CASSIYGRGLVDTEAFF

v_gene: TRBV11-3
abundance: once
d_gene: TRBD2
j_gene: TRBJ2-3
CDR3nt: TGTGCCAGCGCGGCGGGAGCGACAGATACGCAGTATTTT
CDR3aa: CASAAGATDTQYF

v_gene: TRBV19
abundance: .
d_gene: TRBD2
j_gene: TRBJ2-1
CDR3nt: TGTGCCAGTAGTGTGGGACTAGCGGGAGCATCTGAGCAGTTCTTC
CDR3aa: CASSVGLAGASEQFF

v_gene: TRBV19
abundance: .
d_gene: TRBD1
j_gene: TRBJ1-5
CDR3nt: TGTGCCAGTAGCCCAAAGCCGGGACAGGGGAGCAATCAGCCCCAGCATTTT
CDR3aa: CASSPKPGQGSNQPQHF

v_gene: TRBV6-5
abundance: .
d_gene: TRBD1
j_gene: TRBJ2-7
CDR3nt: TGTGCCAGCAGCTCCGGGACAGTCTACGAGCAGTACTTC
CDR3aa: CASSSGTVYEQYF

v_gene: TRBV6-6
abundance: .
d_gene: TRBD1
j_gene: TRBJ1-4
CDR3nt: TGTGCCAGCAGTTACGTTGGGACAGGGTATGAAAAACTGTTTTTT
CDR3aa: CASSYVGTGYEKLFF

v_gene: TRBV7-9
abundance: .
d_gene: .
j_gene: TRBJ1-2
CDR3nt: TGTGCCAGCAGCTTAAATCTCTATGGCTACACCTTC
CDR3aa: CASSLNLYGYTF

v_gene: TRBV19
abundance: few
d_gene: .
j_gene: TRBJ1-5
CDR3nt: TGTGCCAGTAGACGAGACAGTACCAATCAGCCCCAGCATTTT
CDR3aa: CASRRDSTNQPQHF

v_gene: TRBV19
abundance: .
d_gene: TRBD1
j_gene: TRBJ1-2
CDR3nt: TGTGCCAGTCAGAACAGGGGTTACTATGGCTACACCTTC
CDR3aa: CASQNRGYYGYTF

v_gene: TRBV6-6
abundance: .
d_gene: TRBD1
j_gene: TRBJ2-6
CDR3nt: TGTGCCAGCAGTCACACAAACAGGGGGACTGGGGCCAACGTCCTGACTTTC
CDR3aa: CASSHTNRGTGANVLTF

v_gene: TRBV5-1
abundance: .
d_gene: .
j_gene: TRBJ2-2
CDR3nt: TGCGCCAGCAGCCTAGACAGCCAACTGAACACCGGGGAGCTGTTTTTT
CDR3aa: CASSLDSQLNTGELFF

v_gene: TRBV11-3
abundance: .
d_gene: .
j_gene: TRBJ1-2
CDR3nt: TGTGCCACCTCAGAAATTAACTATGGCTACACCTTC
CDR3aa: CATSEINYGYTF

v_gene: TRBV6-8
abundance: once
d_gene: .
j_gene: TRBJ2-5
CDR3nt: TGTGCCAGCAGTACCGGTGGCAGCAGGTACCAAGAGACCCAGTACTTC
CDR3aa: CASSTGGSRYQETQYF

v_gene: TRBV4-1
abundance: .
d_gene: .
j_gene: TRBJ1-4
CDR3nt: TGCGCCAGCAGCCCGACAGTACGTGCTAATGAAAAACTGTTTTTT
CDR3aa: CASSPTVRANEKLFF

v_gene: TRBV2
abundance: .
d_gene: TRBD1
j_gene: TRBJ2-7
CDR3nt: TGTGCCAGTGCGGGTAGTGGTCAGGGGGCCTACGAGCAGTACTTC
CDR3aa: CASAGSGQGAYEQYF

v_gene: TRBV4-1
abundance: .
d_gene: .
j_gene: TRBJ2-5
CDR3nt: TGCGCCAGCAGCCAACTTAGTTTCCAAGAGACCCAGTACTTC
CDR3aa: CASSQLSFQETQYF

v_gene: TRBV3-1/TRBV3-2
abundance: .
d_gene: .
j_gene: TRBJ1-3
CDR3nt: TGTGCCAGCAGCCGAGGGATCTCTGGAAACACCATATATTTT
CDR3aa: CASSRGISGNTIYF

v_gene: TRBV27
abundance: few
d_gene: TRBD1
j_gene: TRBJ2-5
CDR3nt: TGTGCCAGCAGTCTCACGACAGGGTCTGTGGAGACCCAGTACTTC
CDR3aa: CASSLTTGSVETQYF

v_gene: TRBV9
abundance: .
d_gene: .
j_gene: TRBJ1-1
CDR3nt: TGTGCCAGCAGCGAAGACCTGGGGCGGACTGAAGCTTTCTTT
CDR3aa: CASSEDLGRTEAFF

v_gene: TRBV27
abundance: .
d_gene: .
j_gene: TRBJ1-4
CDR3nt: TGTGCCAGCAGTTTCCGGCGACAGGCGAATGAAAAACTGTTTTTT
CDR3aa: CASSFRRQANEKLFF

v_gene: TRBV28
abundance: .
d_gene: .
j_gene: TRBJ1-2
CDR3nt: TGTGCCAGCACACAACAGGACAAAACTAACTATGGCTACACCTTC
CDR3aa: CASTQQDKTNYGYTF

v_gene: TRBV5-1
abundance: once
d_gene: TRBD1
j_gene: TRBJ1-1
CDR3nt: TGCGCCAGCAGCCGCGGGACAGGGACTTACCTTGAGGCTTTCTTT
CDR3aa: CASSRGTGTYLEAFF

v_gene: TRBV6-2/TRBV6-3
abundance: .
d_gene: TRBD1
j_gene: TRBJ1-2
CDR3nt: TGTGCCAGCAGTCAGGACAGGGAGATTGGCTACACCTTC
CDR3aa: CASSQDREIGYTF

v_gene: TRBV3-1/TRBV3-2
abundance: .
d_gene: .
j_gene: TRBJ2-1
CDR3nt: TGTGCCAGCAGCCACGGCGGTAGCGCAGGTGAGCAGTTCTTC
CDR3aa: CASSHGGSAGEQFF

v_gene: TRBV7-3
abundance: few
d_gene: .
j_gene: TRBJ2-3
CDR3nt: TGTGCCAGCAGCTCCTTGGGGGCTGATACGCAGTATTTT
CDR3aa: CASSSLGADTQYF

v_gene: TRBV5-1
abundance: .
d_gene: .
j_gene: TRBJ2-7
CDR3nt: TGCGCCAGCAGCTTGCCACACGTGGACGAGCAGTACTTC
CDR3aa: CASSLPHVDEQYF

v_gene: TRBV3-1/TRBV3-2
abundance: few
d_gene: TRBD1
j_gene: TRBJ2-7
CDR3nt: TGTGCCAGCAGCCCCGCCGGGACAGGGGGTCACGAGCAGTACTTC
CDR3aa: CASSPAGTGGHEQYF

v_gene: TRBV11-3
abundance: .
d_gene: TRBD1
j_gene: TRBJ2-7
CDR3nt: TGTGCCAGCAGCGCAAGGACAGGGTCCTCCTACGAGCAGTACTTC
CDR3aa: CASSARTGSSYEQYF